This T cell receptor beta chain was identified during a study of control samples from healthy donors and cancer patients. The data were produced by immunoSEQ multiplex PCR, yet TCRdb's version contains in-frame clones alone and is incomplete. Seen here are approximately 150,000 clones, around 92% observed once, and the top ten hold around 2.2%. Per germline, CDR1 SGHNT and CDR2 YYREEE (reference sequence). The CDR3 has 16 residues. The J segment lost 7 bases and the V segment lost 3 bases, leaving 15 bases of the junction unmatched. The receptor was derived from a woman aged 40 to 55 in good health. The chain recombines TRBV5-4 with TRBJ1-1, with 7 bases identical to TRBD1. Sequences were obtained from blood. The CDR3, as DNA: TGTGCCAGCAGCTGGGGACAGTCCTCCGAGAGGGTTGAAGCTTTCTTT. Amino acid sequence: CASSWGQSSERVEAFF.